The sequence of this T cell receptor beta chain was determined in a study of vaccination and CD4 T cells after COVID-19 (dated 2022 in TCRdb). Study-wide context: Every convalescent patient had a positive nasal swab PCR test for SARS-CoV-2, with mild disease in eight to ten patients and severe disease in one. The time from the second vaccine dose to post-vaccine blood sampling had a median of roughly 70 days and ranged from about 14 to 250 days. The spike-specific CD4+ TCR repertoire was compared before and after mRNA vaccination in under 11 COVID-19 convalescent patients and a few infection-naive healthy vaccine recipients. Six males and four females were included in the convalescent cohort, with two Hispanic individuals, seven Caucasians, two Asians and one multiracial person represented. The cultures were stimulated with overlapping spike peptide pools from SARS-CoV-2 and from the common cold coronaviruses HCoV-NL63, HCoV-OC43 and HCoV-229E. Post-COVID blood samples were collected from convalescent patients a median of about 92 days after diagnosis, with a range of roughly 35 to 161 days. Participants got two doses of the Pfizer-BioNTech BNT162b2 vaccine (n=8) or two doses of the Moderna mRNA-1273 vaccine (n=2). Control cultures used a CEFX viral epitope pool as positive control, an HIV-1 Nef peptide pool as negative control, or no peptide.

The treatment or condition label of this sample denotes: approximately nine-day PBMC culture with coronavirus spike peptide pools or control peptides (ViraFEST assay). The study used the ViraFEST assay, which expanded antigen-specific T cells with peptide pools and then identified expanded clonotypes by TCR sequencing. The convalescent patients' positive SARS-CoV-2 PCR tests fell between March and December 2020, which was before the Alpha, Beta and Delta variants emerged in the United States. Each well held approximately 2 million PBMCs cultured in IMDM containing about 5% human AB serum and 9 to 10 IU/ml IL-2, with approximately 9.2 ug/ml peptide pools added. Half of the culture medium was replaced with fresh IL-2-containing medium on days 3 and 7. CD4+ T cells were isolated after approximately ten days of culture through negative selection using the EasySep CD4+ T cell isolation kit. Ficoll-Paque Plus gradient centrifugation was used to isolate PBMCs from whole blood, and the isolated PBMCs were then either used fresh or cryopreserved at -140C. Each culture condition was generally run in triplicate wells.

The investigation overall reported the following: Among the post-vaccine SARS-CoV-2-reactive clones in convalescent patients, a median about 87% showed up only after vaccination, which suggests vaccine-specific priming. An increase in the median number of SARS-CoV-2-reactive clonotypes from 20 to 25 after infection to 35 to 40 after vaccination was observed, but the change was not found to be significant. Of the vaccine-specific clones in convalescent patients, 304 of 307, or nearly all, reacted only to SARS-CoV-2 spike and did not cross-react with common cold coronaviruses. Only a relatively small number of convalescent patients were included in the study, and early timepoints following natural infection were not analyzed.

Turning to this clonotype: Its antigen is still unknown. The sample holds no much larger clone one base away, and base qualities are not on file.

V ends up 0 bases short and J 2 bases short, with an unmatched junction base count of 7. For CDR1 and CDR2, the germline V gene lists SGHTA and FQGNSA. From the cysteine up to the phenylalanine, the CDR3 has a length of 16 residues. Just CDR3 DNA is preserved here, 48 bases in frame from base 1. Library preparation employed PCR. DNA from cultured CD4+ T cells was subjected to TCR sequencing with the Oncomine TCR Beta short-read assay at the Johns Hopkins FTIC core. The QIAamp micro DNA kit was used to extract genomic DNA from the cultured CD4+ T cells. Oncomine TCR Beta libraries from cultured CD4+ T cells were pooled with unique dual indexes and sequenced on an Illumina iSeq 100. Under the source paper's analysis protocol: Non-productive sequences were filtered out, and CDR3s that did not start with C, did not end with F or W, or were shorter than 7 amino acids were discarded. The MANAFEST web application identified antigen-specific clonotypes by comparing peptide-stimulated wells against reference wells and other culture wells. An FDR below 0.05, an odds ratio above 5, and a productive frequency above 0.1% in at least two of three replicate wells were required for clones to be considered positive. A clonotype was classed as cross-reactive if the clonotype showed significant expansion both in SARS-CoV-2 spike wells and in at least one common cold coronavirus spike condition. Similarity between CDR3 sequences was evaluated in R version 3.6.1 using Levenshtein distances (stringdist) and unrooted phylogenetic trees (ape). In TCRdb, the public reads were trimmed at Q25 with fastp and aligned with MiXCR, with productive beta chains retained. Rows merge per CDR3 protein into single entries with the most common DNA and genes. The V and J calls follow TCRdb's processing rather than the paper's. In all, the sample holds roughly 15,000 distinct CDR3 sequences, and roughly half of those were seen once. The ten largest clones take up roughly 13% of the sample.

The sequencing sample was made of CD4+ T cells from blood, cultured in vitro. This TCR was sampled from a human donor who had recovered from COVID-19. This chain joins TRBV7-2 to TRBJ2-7; 7 of the junction bases match TRBD2. The CDR3 is CASSLARASGTYEQYF. In nucleotide form, the sequence is TGTGCCAGCAGCTTAGCCAGGGCTAGCGGTACCTACGAGCAGTACTTC.